The present entry profiles one T cell receptor beta chain with its context. What it binds is unknown. As originally analysed: Per sample, the median was around 100,000 TCRs, with values from around 25,000 to 690,000. TCRdb re-derived calls from the RACE reads in MiXCR, one entry per CDR3 protein. In this record, the V and J calls reflect TCRdb's handling and not the investigators' own analysis. The table records about 77,000 distinct CDR3 sequences, 14% of them present only once. This record comes from a study of human T cells and chemical hapten exposure. Background on the study: Skin on the upper inner arm, around 2 cm by around 2 cm in size, was sensitized with 2% DPC. Study-wide findings and caveats: It was expanded TCRs that formed significantly more large CDR3 similarity clusters than controls did. Counts of TCRs above 1 in 1000 frequency stayed unchanged with DPC sensitization.

The V and J ends lost 0 bases and 0 bases respectively, with 6 bases between them. The germline CDR1 and CDR2 sequences are DFQATT and SNEGSKA (reference sequence). The CDR3 loop spans 14 amino acids. Noted time point: pre-sensitization, week 0. Noted treatment: therapeutic diphenylcyclopropenone sensitization with weekly scalp DPC. This clonotype was obtained from a woman aged 50 to 65 with alopecia areata. Some clones in this sample may be carry-over from other donors' samples. The J gene is TRBJ1-5, the V gene TRBV20-1, with a tentative D call TRBD1 (5 bases). The specimen comprised whole blood, sampled in connection with sensitization to the hapten diphenylcyclopropenone (DPC). CDR3 coding DNA: TGCAGTGCTAGAGATGACAGTAGCAATCAGCCCCAGCATTTT. Protein sequence: CSARDDSSNQPQHF.